This TCR beta chain was sequenced in a study of cytomegalovirus exposure and HLA in healthy donors. Whole-study context: Findings of an earlier analysis included around 120 million unique TCR beta sequences from roughly 190 million T cells. General study findings and limits: The listing of roughly 160 TCR beta chains classed them as cytomegalovirus-associated.

Turning to this clone: The antigen remains unidentified.

V shed 3 bases, J shed 7 bases, and the junction held 7 bases outside the gene matches. Germline CDR1 and CDR2: SGHTA and FQGNSA. The CDR3 runs to 14 residues. The PCR contained 60 Vbeta and 13 Jbeta primers. Produced via immunoSEQ multiplex PCR; TCRdb's table is partial and in-frame only. The data hold 180,000 or so clones, with 80% to 90% observed a single time. The receptor comes from a man in his late teens or twenties in good health and CMV-seropositive. The rearrangement uses TRBV7-2 and TRBJ1-2; 8 bases agree with TRBD1. The sequencing sample was made of PBMCs. The CDR3 here is CASSFNRGVGGYTF. The CDR3 region has the DNA TGTGCCAGCAGCTTTAACAGGGGGGTGGGTGGCTACACCTTC.